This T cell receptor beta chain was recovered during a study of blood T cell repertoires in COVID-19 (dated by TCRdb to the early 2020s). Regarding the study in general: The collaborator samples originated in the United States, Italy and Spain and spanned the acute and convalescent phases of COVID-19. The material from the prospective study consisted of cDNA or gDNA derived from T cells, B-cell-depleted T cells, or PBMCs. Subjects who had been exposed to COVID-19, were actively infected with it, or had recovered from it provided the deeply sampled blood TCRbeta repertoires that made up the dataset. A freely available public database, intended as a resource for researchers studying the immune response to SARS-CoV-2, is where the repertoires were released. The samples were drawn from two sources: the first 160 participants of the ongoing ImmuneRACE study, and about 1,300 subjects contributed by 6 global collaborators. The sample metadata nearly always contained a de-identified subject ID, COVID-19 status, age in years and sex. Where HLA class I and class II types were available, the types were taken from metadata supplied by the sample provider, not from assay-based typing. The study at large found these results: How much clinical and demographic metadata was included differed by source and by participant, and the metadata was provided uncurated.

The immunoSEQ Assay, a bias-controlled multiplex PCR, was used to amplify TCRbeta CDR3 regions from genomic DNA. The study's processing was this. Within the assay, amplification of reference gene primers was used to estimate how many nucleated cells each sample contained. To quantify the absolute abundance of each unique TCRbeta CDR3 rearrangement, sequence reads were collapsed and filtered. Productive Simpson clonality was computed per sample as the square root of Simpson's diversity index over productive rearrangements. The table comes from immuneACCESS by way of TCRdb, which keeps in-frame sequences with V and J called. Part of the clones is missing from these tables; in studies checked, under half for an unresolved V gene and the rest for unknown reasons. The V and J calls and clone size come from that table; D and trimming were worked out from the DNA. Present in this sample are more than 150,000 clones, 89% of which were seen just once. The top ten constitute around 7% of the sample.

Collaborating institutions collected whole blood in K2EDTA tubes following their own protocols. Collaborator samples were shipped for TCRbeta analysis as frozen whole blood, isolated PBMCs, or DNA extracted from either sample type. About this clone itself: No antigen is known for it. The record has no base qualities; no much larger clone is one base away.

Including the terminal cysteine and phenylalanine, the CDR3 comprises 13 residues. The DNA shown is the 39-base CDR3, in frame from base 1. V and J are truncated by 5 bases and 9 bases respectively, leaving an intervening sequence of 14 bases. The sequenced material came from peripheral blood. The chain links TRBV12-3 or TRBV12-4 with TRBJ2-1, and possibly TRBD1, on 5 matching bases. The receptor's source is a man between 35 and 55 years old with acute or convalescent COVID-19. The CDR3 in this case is CASSGSQGSEQFF. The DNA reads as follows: TGTGCCAGCAGTGGAAGCCAGGGTAGTGAGCAGTTCTTC.